The entry below describes one T cell receptor (beta chain). The CDR3 sequence is 16 residues long. Trimming left V 4 bases short and J 0 bases short, with 14 bases between. From germline, CDR1 is SGHRS and CDR2 YFSETQ. The data stem from a study of shared clonotypes between healthy human individuals. CD8 cells regarded as naive lacked CD45RO, were positively chosen for CCR7, and omitted terminally differentiated effector memory CD45RA+ cells. Measured with immunoSEQ multiplex PCR; TCRdb has only the in-frame clones, and not every one. This table has about 2 million clones, 85% to 95% appearing once. The sequence came from a man aged 18 to 30 in good health. V is TRBV5-1 and J is TRBJ1-5, with a possible D match to TRBD1 (5 bases). The sample taken for sequencing was naive CD8+ T cells sorted from blood. The CDR3: CASSREGIDSNQPQHF. As DNA, the CDR3 is TGCGCCAGCAGCCGGGAGGGGATAGATAGCAATCAGCCCCAGCATTTT.